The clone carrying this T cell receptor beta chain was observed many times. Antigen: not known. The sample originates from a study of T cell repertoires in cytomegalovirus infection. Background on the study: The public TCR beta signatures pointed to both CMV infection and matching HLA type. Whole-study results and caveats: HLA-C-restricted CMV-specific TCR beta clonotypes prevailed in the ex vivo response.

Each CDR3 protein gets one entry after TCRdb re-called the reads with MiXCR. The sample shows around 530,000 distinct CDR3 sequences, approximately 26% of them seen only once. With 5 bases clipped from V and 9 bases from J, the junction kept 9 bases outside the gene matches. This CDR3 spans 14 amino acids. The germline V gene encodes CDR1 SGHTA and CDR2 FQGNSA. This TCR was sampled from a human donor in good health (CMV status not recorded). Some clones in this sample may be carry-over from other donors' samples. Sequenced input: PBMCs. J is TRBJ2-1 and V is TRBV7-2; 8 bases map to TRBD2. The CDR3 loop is CASSGPSGLVEQFF. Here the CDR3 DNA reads TGTGCCAGCAGCGGGCCTAGCGGGCTGGTTGAGCAGTTCTTC.